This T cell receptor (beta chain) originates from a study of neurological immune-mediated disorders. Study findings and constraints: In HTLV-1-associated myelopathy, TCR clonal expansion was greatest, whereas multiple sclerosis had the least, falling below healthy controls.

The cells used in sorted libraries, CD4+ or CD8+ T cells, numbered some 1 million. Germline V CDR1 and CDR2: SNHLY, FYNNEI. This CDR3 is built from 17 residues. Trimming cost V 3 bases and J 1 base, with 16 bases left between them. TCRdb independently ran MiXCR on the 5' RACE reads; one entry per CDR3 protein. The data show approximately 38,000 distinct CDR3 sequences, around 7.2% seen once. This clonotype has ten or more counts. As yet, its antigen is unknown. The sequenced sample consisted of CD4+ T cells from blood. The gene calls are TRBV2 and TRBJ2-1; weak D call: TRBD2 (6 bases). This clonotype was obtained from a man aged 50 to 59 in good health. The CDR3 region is CASSDYLGGTSYNEQFF. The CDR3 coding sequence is TGTGCCAGCAGTGATTATCTAGGCGGGACGTCCTACAATGAGCAGTTCTTC.